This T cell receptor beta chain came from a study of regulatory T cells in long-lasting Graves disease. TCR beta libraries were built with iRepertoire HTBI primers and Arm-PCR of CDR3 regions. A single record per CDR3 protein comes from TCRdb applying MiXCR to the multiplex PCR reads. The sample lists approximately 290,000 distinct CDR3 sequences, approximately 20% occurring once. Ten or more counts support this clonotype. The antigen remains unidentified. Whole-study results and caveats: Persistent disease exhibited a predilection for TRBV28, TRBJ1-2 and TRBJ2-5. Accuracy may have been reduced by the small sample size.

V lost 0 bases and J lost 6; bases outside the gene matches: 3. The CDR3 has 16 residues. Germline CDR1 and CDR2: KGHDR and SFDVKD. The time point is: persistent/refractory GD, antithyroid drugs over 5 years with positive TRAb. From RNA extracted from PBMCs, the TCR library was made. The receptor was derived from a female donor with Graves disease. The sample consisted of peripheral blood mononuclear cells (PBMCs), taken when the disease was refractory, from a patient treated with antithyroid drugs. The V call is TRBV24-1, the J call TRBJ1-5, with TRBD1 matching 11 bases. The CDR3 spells CATSDLGTGGRQPQHF. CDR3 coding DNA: TGTGCCACCAGTGATTTGGGGACAGGGGGTCGTCAGCCCCAGCATTTT.